A selection of T cell receptor beta chains follows, all from one sample in a study of cytomegalovirus exposure and HLA in healthy donors. Profiling relied on immunoSEQ multiplex PCR, and the TCRdb table lists in-frame clones only, not all of them. The table records around 190,000 clones, about four fifths of them present only once. The sample was PBMCs. These receptors were obtained from a woman aged 50 to 60 in good health and CMV-seronegative. The CDR3 runs from the conserved cysteine through the conserved F or W. The D gene is left open where the match is weak.

TRBJ1-1,TRBV28,-,CASSFGQGRMVGGEAFF
TRBJ1-1,TRBV9,-,CASSVVPGTEAFF
TRBJ2-7,TRBV18,TRBD1,CASSPDRVTYEQYF
TRBJ2-1,TRBV5-1,TRBD2,CASRPGLAIKDEQFF
TRBJ2-5,TRBV5-4,TRBD2,CASSGLAAQETQYF
TRBJ2-5,TRBV7-2,-,CASSVGSPGETQYF
TRBJ2-7,TRBV2,TRBD2,CASTDAAGTSGLADEQYF
TRBJ1-5,TRBV6-1,-,CASRQGGNQPQHF
TRBJ2-7,TRBV27,TRBD2,CASSLSLAGGSYEQYF
TRBJ1-2,TRBV19,TRBD1,CASSDRAYGYTF
TRBJ2-5,TRBV18,TRBD2,CASSPWAGAPETQYF
TRBJ2-1,TRBV10-3,-,CAISGDLSSYNEQFF
TRBJ2-7,TRBV27,TRBD1,CASSSHRGDSYEQYF
TRBJ2-1,TRBV4-3,TRBD1,CASSQDRSTGGGEQFF
TRBJ1-1,TRBV6-1,-,CASSERGKNTEAFF
TRBJ2-1,TRBV5-1,TRBD2,CASSRLAGSSDEQFF
TRBJ1-2,TRBV7-9,-,CASSLSIGGYGYTF
TRBJ1-5,TRBV28,-,CASIMTVVGINQPQHF
TRBJ2-1,TRBV13,TRBD2,CASSTPQGPPGLAGYNEQFF
TRBJ2-7,TRBV6-6,TRBD1,CASSYPRDRGDEQYF
TRBJ2-7,TRBV6-6,TRBD2,CASRAGEFRDEQYF
TRBJ1-2,TRBV6-4,-,CASSDSPENYGYTF
TRBJ1-1,TRBV13,TRBD1,CASSYRDSEGDTEAFF
TRBJ1-5,TRBV30,TRBD1,CACSLGGTDSNQPQHF
TRBJ2-3,TRBV11-2,TRBD2,CASSEGALILAGSTDTQYF
TRBJ1-5,TRBV30,-,CAWSVGGASQPQHF
TRBJ1-2,TRBV4-3,-,CASSRQGYGYTF
TRBJ2-2,TRBV19,-,CASRPQGSGELFF
TRBJ2-7,TRBV13,TRBD2,CASTAYREVAEQYF
TRBJ2-7,TRBV9,-,CASSYDSGGPYEQYF
TRBJ2-7,TRBV5-3,-,CARSLVFGPGGYEQYF
TRBJ2-2,TRBV28,TRBD1,CASITLRWGGTGFTGELFF
TRBJ1-2,TRBV10-1,-,CASMIGKLGYGYTF
TRBJ2-5,TRBV5-1,TRBD2,CASSLGLAGVQETQYF
TRBJ1-4,TRBV30,-,CACPWGVGEKLFF
TRBJ1-5,TRBV15,-,CATSSGGTYQPQHF
TRBJ1-6,TRBV4-1,-,CASSHTRGNSPLHF
TRBJ2-3,TRBV7-3,TRBD2,CASSTLGRGTDTQYF
TRBJ2-3,TRBV4-2,TRBD2,CASSQYITGTSGTDTQYF
TRBJ1-4,TRBV28,TRBD1,CASGDRTGAREKLFF
TRBJ2-6,TRBV12-5,-,CASGLSRDNSGANVLTF
TRBJ2-2,TRBV6-5,-,CASSAPRDTGELFF
TRBJ2-1,TRBV29-1,TRBD2,CSAGLAGGPGEQFF
TRBJ1-1,TRBV19,-,CASSFRGNTEAFF
TRBJ2-5,TRBV11-2,TRBD2,CASSLRAGGGETQYF
TRBJ2-5,TRBV9,-,CASSVDSKQETQYF
TRBJ1-2,TRBV7-9,-,CASSPDSLWGYTF
TRBJ2-7,TRBV10-3,TRBD2,CAISEGLDPSYEQYF
TRBJ1-2,TRBV28,-,CASSLRPGHLYGYTF
TRBJ2-3,TRBV7-7,-,CASSLRLGSTDTQYF
TRBJ2-3,TRBV4-1,TRBD2,CASSQETGLAGDADTQYF
TRBJ2-7,TRBV18,TRBD1,CASSPDRGSYEQYF
TRBJ2-1,TRBV6-5,-,CASSTGGNEQFF
TRBJ2-4,TRBV5-1,TRBD1,CASSSTGAIAKNIQYF